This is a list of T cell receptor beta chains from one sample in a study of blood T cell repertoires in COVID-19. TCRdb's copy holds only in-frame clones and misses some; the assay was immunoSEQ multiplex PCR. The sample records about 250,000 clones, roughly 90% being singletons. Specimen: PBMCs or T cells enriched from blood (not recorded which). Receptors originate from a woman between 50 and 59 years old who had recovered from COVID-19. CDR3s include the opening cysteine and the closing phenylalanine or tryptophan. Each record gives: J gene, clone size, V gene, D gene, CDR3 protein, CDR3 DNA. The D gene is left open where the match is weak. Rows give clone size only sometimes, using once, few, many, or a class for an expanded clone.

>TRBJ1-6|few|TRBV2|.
CASRESSYNSPLHF
TGTGCCAGCAGGGAGAGCTCCTATAATTCACCCCTCCACTTT
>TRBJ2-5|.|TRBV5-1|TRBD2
CASSLGGSSQETQYF
TGCGCCAGCAGCCTGGGCGGGAGTTCACAAGAGACCCAGTACTTC
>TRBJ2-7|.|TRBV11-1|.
CASSSTKSSYEQYF
TGTGCCAGCAGCTCCACAAAAAGCTCCTACGAGCAGTACTTC
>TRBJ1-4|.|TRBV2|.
CASSYQGEKLFF
TGTGCCAGCAGTTATCAGGGGGAAAAACTGTTTTTT
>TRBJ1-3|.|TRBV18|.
CASSPPGGTGNTIYF
TGTGCCAGCTCACCACCGGGGGGTACCGGAAACACCATATATTTT
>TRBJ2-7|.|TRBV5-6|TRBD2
CASSLASGYEQYF
TGTGCCAGCAGCTTGGCTAGCGGGTACGAGCAGTACTTC
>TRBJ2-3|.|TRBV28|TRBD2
CASSSRREIADTQYF
TGTGCCAGCAGTTCGAGGCGGGAGATTGCAGATACGCAGTATTTT
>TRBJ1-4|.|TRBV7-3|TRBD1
CASSLFGQDLREKLFF
TGTGCCAGCAGCTTATTCGGACAGGACCTTCGGGAAAAACTGTTTTTT
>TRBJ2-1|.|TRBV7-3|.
CASSLGGQVIEQFF
TGTGCCAGCAGCTTAGGTGGGCAGGTCATCGAGCAGTTCTTC
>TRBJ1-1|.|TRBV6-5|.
CASSQGFGTEAFF
TGTGCCAGCAGTCAGGGATTCGGAACTGAAGCTTTCTTT
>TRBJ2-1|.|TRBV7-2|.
CASSLDLGTLFF
TGTGCCAGCAGCTTAGATCTAGGGACTCTGTTCTTC
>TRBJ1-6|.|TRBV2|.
CASSGGVLASPLHF
TGTGCCAGCAGTGGGGGGGTTTTAGCTTCACCCCTCCACTTT
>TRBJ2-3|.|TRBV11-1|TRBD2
CASSYRTSGTDTQYF
TGTGCCAGCAGCTATAGGACTAGCGGCACAGATACGCAGTATTTT
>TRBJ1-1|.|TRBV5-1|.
CASSLDMSGTEAFF
TGCGCCAGCAGCCTGGACATGTCTGGCACTGAAGCTTTCTTT
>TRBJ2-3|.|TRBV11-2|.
CASSLDWSGGLDTQYF
TGTGCCAGCAGCTTAGATTGGAGCGGTGGATTAGATACGCAGTATTTT
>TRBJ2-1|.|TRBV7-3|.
CASSRPGSSYNEQFF
TGTGCCAGCAGCCGCCCGGGATCCTCCTACAATGAGCAGTTCTTC
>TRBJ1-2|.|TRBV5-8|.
CASSSPDSGYGYTF
TGTGCCAGCAGCTCTCCCGACAGTGGCTATGGCTACACCTTC
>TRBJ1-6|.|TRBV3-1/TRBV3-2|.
CASSQDGRNSPLHF
TGTGCCAGCAGCCAAGATGGCCGTAATTCACCCCTCCACTTT
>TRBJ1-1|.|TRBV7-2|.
CASSEQENTEAFF
TGTGCCAGCAGCGAACAGGAGAACACTGAAGCTTTCTTT
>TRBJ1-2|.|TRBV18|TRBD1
CASSPPTGVGYGYTF
TGTGCCAGCTCACCACCGACAGGGGTGGGCTATGGCTACACCTTC
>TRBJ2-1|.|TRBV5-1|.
CASSAGAGTEQFF
TGCGCCAGCAGCGCTGGAGCGGGTACTGAGCAGTTCTTC
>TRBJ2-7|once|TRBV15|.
CATSRDSRSSYEQYF
TGTGCCACCAGCAGGGACAGTCGGAGCTCCTACGAGCAGTACTTC
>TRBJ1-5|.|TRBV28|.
CASSLLRGNQPQHF
TGTGCCAGCAGTTTATTACGGGGAAATCAGCCCCAGCATTTT
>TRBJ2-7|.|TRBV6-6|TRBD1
CASSNGQGRLQDEQYF
TGTGCCAGCAGCAACGGACAGGGGCGCCTCCAGGACGAGCAGTACTTC
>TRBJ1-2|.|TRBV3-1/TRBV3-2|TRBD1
CASSSNGQGAHGYTF
TGTGCCAGCAGCTCGAACGGACAGGGGGCACATGGCTACACCTTC
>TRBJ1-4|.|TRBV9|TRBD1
CASSVGGTGGADEKLFF
TGTGCCAGCAGCGTAGGTGGGACAGGGGGCGCGGATGAAAAACTGTTTTTT
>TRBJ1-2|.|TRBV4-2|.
CASSQDSRNYGYTF
TGTGCCAGCAGCCAAGATTCTCGGAACTATGGCTACACCTTC
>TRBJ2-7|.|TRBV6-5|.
CASSYSSGSYEQYF
TGTGCCAGCAGTTACTCGAGTGGCTCCTACGAGCAGTACTTC
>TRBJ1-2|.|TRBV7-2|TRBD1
CASSLVPNGQGDYGYTF
TGTGCCAGCAGCTTAGTACCGAACGGACAGGGAGACTATGGCTACACCTTC
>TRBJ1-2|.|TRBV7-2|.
CASSFYVQEFGYTF
TGTGCCAGCAGCTTCTACGTACAGGAGTTTGGCTACACCTTC
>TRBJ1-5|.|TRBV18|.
CASSRQEGRQPQHF
TGTGCCAGCTCACGGCAGGAAGGCAGGCAGCCCCAGCATTTT
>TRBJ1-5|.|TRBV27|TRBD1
CASSRDRGHQPQHF
TGTGCCAGCAGCAGAGACAGGGGGCATCAGCCCCAGCATTTT
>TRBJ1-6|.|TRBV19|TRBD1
CASTTGTGSSPLHF
TGTGCCAGTACCACCGGGACAGGGTCTTCACCCCTCCACTTT
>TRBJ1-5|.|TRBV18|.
CASSPLPPQRSNQPQHF
TGTGCCAGCTCACCACTCCCGCCGCAGAGGAGCAATCAGCCCCAGCATTTT
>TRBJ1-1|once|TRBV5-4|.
CASSLGLQNTEAFF
TGTGCCAGCAGCTTGGGATTACAGAACACTGAAGCTTTCTTT
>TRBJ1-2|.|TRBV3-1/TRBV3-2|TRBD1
CASSLIGTGGGYTF
TGTGCCAGCAGCCTAATCGGGACAGGGGGAGGCTACACCTTC
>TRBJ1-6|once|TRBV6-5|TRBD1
CASDRGRESPLHF
TGTGCCAGCGACAGGGGAAGGGAGTCACCCCTCCACTTT
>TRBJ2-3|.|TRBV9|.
CASSVSPGSTDTQYF
TGTGCCAGCAGCGTATCACCGGGAAGCACAGATACGCAGTATTTT
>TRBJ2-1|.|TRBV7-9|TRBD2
CASSLTVRLAGNNEQFF
TGTGCCAGCAGCTTAACGGTCCGACTAGCGGGAAACAATGAGCAGTTCTTC
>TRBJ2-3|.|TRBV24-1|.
CATSDLKRIDTQYF
TGTGCCACCAGTGATTTGAAGCGGATAGATACGCAGTATTTT
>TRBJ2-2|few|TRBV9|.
CASSVVGTGELFF
TGTGCCAGCAGCGTAGTGGGGACAGGGGAGCTGTTTTTT
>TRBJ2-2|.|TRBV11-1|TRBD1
CASRDRGRIGGELFF
TGTGCCAGCAGGGACAGGGGGCGAATCGGCGGGGAGCTGTTTTTT
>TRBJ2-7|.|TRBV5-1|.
CASSLIGDSSYEQYF
TGCGCCAGCAGCTTGATTGGTGACAGCTCCTACGAGCAGTACTTC
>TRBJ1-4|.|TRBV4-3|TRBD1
CASSQGRTGTEKLFF
TGCGCCAGCAGCCAAGGTCGGACAGGGACTGAAAAACTGTTTTTT
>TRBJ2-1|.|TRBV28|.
CASSLASSYNEQFF
TGTGCCAGCAGTTTGGCCAGCTCCTACAATGAGCAGTTCTTC
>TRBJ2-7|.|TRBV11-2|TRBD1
CASSLRTGERREQYF
TGTGCCAGCAGCTTGAGGACAGGGGAGCGGCGGGAGCAGTACTTC